This record looks at one T cell receptor (beta chain) sequence and its context. TRB amplification used around 270 ng of peripheral blood genomic DNA. CDR3 length: 16 residues. The germline V gene encodes CDR1 MNHEY and CDR2 SVGAGI. The sample originates from a study of T cell clusters in autoimmune cytopenias. TRB rearrangements were amplified by touch-down multiplex PCR with mixed TRB-A/B primers. TCRdb reprocessed the multiplex PCR reads and stores each CDR3 protein as one record, lacking DNA. The sample totals some 6,900 distinct CDR3 sequences; its top ten clones hold approximately 9.9%. These same data were also listed under a study on T cell repertoires in aging, cancer and after chemotherapy.

This chain joins TRBV6-5 and TRBJ1-3; TCRdb selects TRBD1, and the lack of DNA leaves this call unchecked. The sample comprised peripheral blood. This clonotype originated in a human donor in good health. The CDR3 protein is CASSGTRAHSGNTIYF.